Listed below are T cell receptor beta chains from one sample, sequenced in a study of cytomegalovirus exposure and HLA in healthy donors. Clones were read by immunoSEQ multiplex PCR, and TCRdb kept only the in-frame ones, dropping some. The repertoire holds about 150,000 clones, with around 74% as singletons. Sequencing used PBMCs. These receptors were taken from a young man in good health and CMV-seronegative. Both conserved end residues are part of each CDR3. A D gene is named only where the DNA matches it firmly. Clone size is given for some rows only: seen once, a few or many times, or a class if the clone is expanded.

j_gene | v_gene | abundance | d_gene | CDR3aa | CDR3nt
TRBJ2-5 | TRBV28 | - | - | CASSPSGTSETQYF | TGTGCCAGCAGTCCATCCGGGACTTCCGAGACCCAGTACTTC
TRBJ1-1 | TRBV6-5 | - | TRBD1 | CASSRDSTEAFF | TGTGCCAGCAGTCGGGACAGCACTGAAGCTTTCTTT
TRBJ2-7 | TRBV5-1 | - | - | CASSLVPRKRREQYF | TGCGCCAGCAGCTTGGTCCCTAGAAAAAGGAGGGAGCAGTACTTC
TRBJ2-6 | TRBV7-2 | - | TRBD1 | CASNPGQVGLGANVLTF | TGTGCCAGCAACCCGGGACAGGTCGGTTTGGGGGCCAACGTCCTGACTTTC
TRBJ2-7 | TRBV20-1 | few | TRBD1 | CSAAQGDEQYF | TGCAGTGCTGCCCAGGGGGACGAGCAGTACTTC
TRBJ2-3 | TRBV28 | - | TRBD1 | CASSPRGAGPRGDTQYF | TGTGCCAGCAGTCCAAGGGGCGCCGGCCCCAGGGGGGATACGCAGTATTTT
TRBJ2-3 | TRBV5-6 | few | - | CASSPWGRGSTDTQYF | TGTGCCAGCAGCCCGTGGGGGCGGGGGAGCACAGATACGCAGTATTTT
TRBJ2-2 | TRBV9 | - | - | CASSPTRGSELRGELFF | TGTGCCAGCAGCCCAACCCGGGGTAGCGAGCTTCGGGGGGAGCTGTTTTTT
TRBJ2-3 | TRBV6-4 | few | - | CASSEVADTDTQYF | TGTGCCAGCAGTGAAGTAGCGGACACAGATACGCAGTATTTT
TRBJ1-3 | TRBV29-1 | - | - | CSVVSRADLFSSGNTIYF | TGCAGCGTTGTGAGCAGGGCGGACCTCTTTAGCTCTGGAAACACCATATATTTT
TRBJ1-1 | TRBV6-1 | - | TRBD1 | CASNPGQARTEAFF | TGTGCCAGCAACCCGGGACAGGCACGAACTGAAGCTTTCTTT
TRBJ2-3 | TRBV6-1 | - | - | CASSDGVGRPTDTQYF | TGTGCCAGCAGTGATGGGGTGGGGAGGCCCACAGATACGCAGTATTTT
TRBJ2-7 | TRBV7-2 | - | TRBD2 | CASSRPGRADRQYF | TGTGCCAGCAGCCGACCAGGGAGGGCCGATAGGCAGTACTTC
TRBJ2-1 | TRBV13 | - | TRBD2 | CASSPGLAGYNEQFF | TGTGCCAGCAGCCCGGGACTAGCGGGCTACAATGAGCAGTTCTTC
TRBJ2-7 | TRBV7-2 | - | TRBD2 | CASSWQRENYEQYF | TGTGCCAGCAGCTGGCAGCGGGAGAACTACGAGCAGTACTTC
TRBJ2-2 | TRBV2 | - | TRBD2 | CASRRSSGTAGELFF | TGTGCCAGCAGGCGATCGAGCGGGACCGCCGGGGAGCTGTTTTTT
TRBJ2-2 | TRBV7-6 | - | TRBD1 | CASSLSVRGREELFF | TGTGCCAGCAGCTTATCGGTCAGGGGGCGGGAGGAGCTGTTTTTT
TRBJ2-7 | TRBV4-1 | once | TRBD2 | CASSLREGTYEQYF | TGCGCCAGCAGCCTGCGGGAGGGCACCTACGAGCAGTACTTC
TRBJ2-7 | TRBV6-5 | - | TRBD2 | CASRLLASSYEQYF | TGTGCCAGCAGACTACTAGCGAGCTCCTACGAGCAGTACTTC
TRBJ2-2 | TRBV7-2 | - | - | CASTSPPRGAGELFF | TGTGCCAGCACCTCACCCCCCCGAGGTGCCGGGGAGCTGTTTTTT
TRBJ1-3 | TRBV27 | - | - | CASSQMGGGNTIYF | TGTGCCAGCAGCCAGATGGGGGGTGGAAACACCATATATTTT
TRBJ2-4 | TRBV2 | - | TRBD2 | CASSEGMVGTSGRVQYF | TGTGCCAGCAGTGAAGGCATGGTGGGGACTAGCGGGAGGGTTCAGTACTTC
TRBJ2-7 | TRBV27 | - | TRBD1 | CAISKGQGGPGYEQYF | TGTGCCATCAGCAAAGGACAGGGGGGACCGGGCTACGAGCAGTACTTC
TRBJ2-7 | TRBV7-9 | - | TRBD2 | CSSSSSGILTYEQYF | TGTTCCAGCAGCTCGAGCGGGATTCTTACCTACGAGCAGTACTTC
TRBJ1-6 | TRBV2 | once | - | CASSRGGISPLHF | TGTGCCAGCAGTAGGGGGGGGATTTCACCCCTCCACTTT
TRBJ2-5 | TRBV6-5 | - | - | CASSYQGGETQYF | TGTGCCAGCAGTTACCAGGGGGGAGAGACCCAGTACTTC
TRBJ2-2 | TRBV28 | few | TRBD1 | CASSLFRGQGANTGELFF | TGTGCCAGCAGTTTATTCCGAGGGCAGGGGGCGAACACCGGGGAGCTGTTTTTT
TRBJ2-2 | TRBV2 | once | - | CASSEWEANTGELFF | TGTGCCAGCAGTGAATGGGAGGCGAACACCGGGGAGCTGTTTTTT
TRBJ2-2 | TRBV7-9 | - | - | CASSPRTLSNTGELFF | TGTGCCAGCAGTCCCAGGACACTCTCGAACACCGGGGAGCTGTTTTTT
TRBJ2-7 | TRBV14 | - | - | CASSHIPGDVEQYF | TGTGCCAGCAGCCATATCCCGGGGGATGTCGAGCAGTACTTC
TRBJ2-2 | TRBV5-1 | few | - | CASSPAQRSNTGELFF | TGCGCCAGCTCGCCGGCTCAGCGATCGAACACCGGGGAGCTGTTTTTT
TRBJ2-7 | TRBV28 | - | - | CASSRLGGNEQYF | TGTGCCAGCAGCCGCCTGGGGGGTAACGAGCAGTACTTC
TRBJ2-7 | TRBV5-1 | - | TRBD2 | CASSLATSGRGPYEQYF | TGCGCCAGCAGCTTGGCGACTAGCGGGAGGGGGCCCTACGAGCAGTACTTC
TRBJ1-4 | TRBV18 | - | TRBD1 | CASSPGGQGEKLFF | TGTGCCAGCTCACCAGGCGGACAGGGAGAAAAACTGTTTTTT
TRBJ2-7 | TRBV28 | - | TRBD1 | CASAQGPGTGSYEQYF | TGTGCCAGCGCTCAGGGGCCGGGGACAGGGAGTTACGAGCAGTACTTC
TRBJ2-1 | TRBV27 | - | TRBD2 | CASSLAGGYNEQFF | TGTGCCAGCAGTTTAGCGGGAGGGTACAATGAGCAGTTCTTC
TRBJ2-4 | TRBV28 | - | TRBD2 | CASSPLSGGVAKNIQYF | TGTGCCAGCAGTCCGTTGAGCGGGGGCGTAGCCAAAAACATTCAGTACTTC
TRBJ1-2 | TRBV7-9 | - | - | CSSSSGGLSNYGYTF | TGTTCCAGCAGCTCGGGAGGACTCTCTAACTATGGCTACACCTTC
TRBJ1-4 | TRBV7-9 | once | - | CASSLRTVLREKLFF | TGTGCCAGCAGCTTGAGGACAGTGCTGAGGGAAAAACTGTTTTTT
TRBJ2-1 | TRBV27 | - | TRBD2 | CASSSTSSAYNEQFF | TGTGCCAGCAGCTCGACTAGCAGCGCCTACAATGAGCAGTTCTTC
TRBJ2-7 | TRBV7-8 | few | - | CASSLGGSGYEQYF | TGTGCCAGCAGCTTAGGAGGGAGTGGTTACGAGCAGTACTTC
TRBJ2-3 | TRBV13 | - | TRBD2 | CASRRGLAGNTQYF | TGTGCCAGCAGGAGGGGACTAGCGGGAAATACGCAGTATTTT
TRBJ2-2 | TRBV4-1 | few | TRBD2 | CASSQPGGPLTGELFF | TGCGCCAGCAGCCAACCGGGAGGGCCCCTAACCGGGGAGCTGTTTTTT
TRBJ2-7 | TRBV10-2 | - | - | CASSGGRQYEQYF | TGCGCCAGCAGTGGTGGCAGACAGTACGAGCAGTACTTC
TRBJ1-1 | TRBV19 | - | - | CASSSLPGRGMNTEAFF | TGTGCCAGTAGTAGCCTCCCAGGAAGGGGGATGAACACTGAAGCTTTCTTT
TRBJ2-1 | TRBV2 | once | TRBD2 | CASSEGELAGVRNEQFF | TGTGCCAGCAGTGAAGGTGAACTAGCGGGAGTGAGGAATGAGCAGTTCTTC
TRBJ1-4 | TRBV6-1 | once | - | CASSGRKLFF | TGTGCCAGCAGTGGTAGAAAACTGTTTTTT
TRBJ2-3 | TRBV29-1 | - | TRBD2 | CSVGASGSTDTQYF | TGCAGCGTTGGGGCTAGCGGGAGCACAGATACGCAGTATTTT
TRBJ1-6 | TRBV18 | - | - | CASSPGGGYSPLHF | TGTGCCAGCTCACCAGGGGGCGGTTATTCACCCCTCCACTTT
TRBJ1-1 | TRBV18 | - | - | CASSPGRGSFNTEAFF | TGTGCCAGCTCACCCGGGAGGGGCAGCTTTAACACTGAAGCTTTCTTT
TRBJ2-7 | TRBV4-3 | - | - | CASSQDFGSAGEQYF | TGCGCCAGCAGCCAAGATTTCGGCAGCGCTGGGGAGCAGTACTTC